This T cell receptor (beta chain) was identified in a study of T cell responses to AZD1222 COVID-19 vaccine. With regard to this clone: Its antigen is still unknown.

The data were produced by immunoSEQ multiplex PCR, yet TCRdb's version contains in-frame clones alone and is incomplete. The sample includes 95,000 to 150,000 clones, roughly 84% of them seen just once. Broader study findings: A rise in Spike-specific TCR breadth and depth followed two AZD1222 doses. Among vaccine-associated CD4 TCRs, coverage spanned spike, with dominance at 160-218 and 743-854.

Investigators merged groups given second doses at roughly 4 or roughly 12 weeks. This CDR3 spans 12 amino acids. Germline V gene data show CDR1 as KGHDR and CDR2 as SFDVKD. V was pared by 6 bases and J by 0 bases, with 4 bases between. The source is an adult who received the AZD1222 COVID-19 vaccine. Here the sequenced sample was peripheral blood, taken 28 days after the second AZD1222 dose. The V gene is TRBV24-1, the J gene TRBJ1-2; D remains unclear. The DNA for the CDR3 is TGTGCCACCAGTCCGTCTAACTATGGCTACACCTTC. Translation: CATSPSNYGYTF.